A selection of T cell receptor beta chains follows, all from one sample in a study of T cells after yellow fever vaccination. TCRdb re-called the 5' RACE reads with MiXCR, one entry per CDR3 protein. This table holds just under 85,000 distinct CDR3 sequences, roughly 15% found once. The material sequenced was CD8+ T cells not binding an NS4B(214-222) dextramer, sorted from PBMCs, taken 21 days after the first yellow fever vaccination. These TCRs come from a man between 18 and 29 years old who received the YFV17D yellow fever vaccine. The CDR3 runs from the conserved cysteine through the conserved F or W. Each record gives: CDR3 length, D gene, J gene, clone size, V gene, CDR3 DNA, CDR3 protein. D genes are given only for firm matches. Expanded clones get a size class; other rows say once, few or many, or leave the size out.

len: 15; d_gene: NA; j_gene: TRBJ2-1; abundance: NA; v_gene: TRBV29-1; CDR3nt: TGCAGCGTTGCCGGGACAATGAGCTCCTACAATGAGCAGTTCTTC; CDR3aa: CSVAGTMSSYNEQFF
len: 19; d_gene: TRBD2; j_gene: TRBJ2-5; abundance: NA; v_gene: TRBV4-3; CDR3nt: TGCGCCAGCAGCCAAGACAGGACTAGCGGGGCTTGGGTCCAAGAGACCCAGTACTTC; CDR3aa: CASSQDRTSGAWVQETQYF
len: 19; d_gene: TRBD2; j_gene: TRBJ2-2; abundance: few; v_gene: TRBV4-1; CDR3nt: TGCGCCAGCAGCCAAGCCGAACTAGCGGGGGAAGCCTACACCGGGGAGCTGTTTTTT; CDR3aa: CASSQAELAGEAYTGELFF
len: 16; d_gene: NA; j_gene: TRBJ2-5; abundance: few; v_gene: TRBV6-5; CDR3nt: TGTGCCAGCAGTTACTCTCTTGAGGCGGTGGAAGAGACCCAGTACTTC; CDR3aa: CASSYSLEAVEETQYF
len: 14; d_gene: NA; j_gene: TRBJ2-7; abundance: NA; v_gene: TRBV29-1; CDR3nt: TGCAGCGTTGAAGATCCCTATGGTCGGAACGAGCAGTACTTC; CDR3aa: CSVEDPYGRNEQYF
len: 11; d_gene: NA; j_gene: TRBJ1-2; abundance: NA; v_gene: TRBV20-1; CDR3nt: TGCAGTGCTAGGAAAGACTATGGCTACACCTTC; CDR3aa: CSARKDYGYTF
len: 14; d_gene: NA; j_gene: TRBJ1-4; abundance: NA; v_gene: TRBV2; CDR3nt: TGTGCCAGCAATATCATACAGGGAGGGGAAAAACTGTTTTTT; CDR3aa: CASNIIQGGEKLFF
len: 15; d_gene: NA; j_gene: TRBJ1-5; abundance: NA; v_gene: TRBV6-5; CDR3nt: TGTGCCAGCAGTTACTCGAATGAATTAAATCAGCCCCAGCATTTT; CDR3aa: CASSYSNELNQPQHF
len: 13; d_gene: NA; j_gene: TRBJ2-1; abundance: few; v_gene: TRBV10-3; CDR3nt: TGTGCCATCGCCACGGATCCGCCCAATGAGCAGTTCTTC; CDR3aa: CAIATDPPNEQFF
len: 13; d_gene: NA; j_gene: TRBJ1-5; abundance: NA; v_gene: TRBV27; CDR3nt: TGTGCCAGCAGTTTATCGTGGGGTGGGCCCCAGCATTTT; CDR3aa: CASSLSWGGPQHF
len: 14; d_gene: NA; j_gene: TRBJ2-1; abundance: NA; v_gene: TRBV27; CDR3nt: TGTGCCAGCAGCCCAATGACACTATACAATGAGCAGTTCTTC; CDR3aa: CASSPMTLYNEQFF
len: 14; d_gene: NA; j_gene: TRBJ1-1; abundance: once; v_gene: TRBV5-1; CDR3nt: TGCGCCAGCAGCTTGGGCCAGTCGAACACTGAAGCTTTCTTT; CDR3aa: CASSLGQSNTEAFF
len: 12; d_gene: NA; j_gene: TRBJ1-2; abundance: NA; v_gene: TRBV7-2; CDR3nt: TGTGCCAGCAGCTTTGGGACCTATGGCTACACCTTC; CDR3aa: CASSFGTYGYTF
len: 13; d_gene: NA; j_gene: TRBJ1-2; abundance: NA; v_gene: TRBV27; CDR3nt: TGTGCCAGCAGACCCTCAGGGTCCTATGGCTACACCTTC; CDR3aa: CASRPSGSYGYTF
len: 16; d_gene: NA; j_gene: TRBJ2-3; abundance: NA; v_gene: TRBV7-6; CDR3nt: TGTGCCAGCAGCTTCGGGACCTACGAGGGCACAGATACGCAGTATTTT; CDR3aa: CASSFGTYEGTDTQYF
len: 13; d_gene: NA; j_gene: TRBJ1-1; abundance: few; v_gene: TRBV10-2; CDR3nt: TGCGCCAGCAGTGAAAGGAGGGGGGGCGAAGCTTTCTTT; CDR3aa: CASSERRGGEAFF
len: 14; d_gene: NA; j_gene: TRBJ2-7; abundance: NA; v_gene: TRBV4-3; CDR3nt: TGCGCCAGCAGCCAAGATGGGGTAGGCGACGAGCAGTACTTC; CDR3aa: CASSQDGVGDEQYF
len: 14; d_gene: NA; j_gene: TRBJ1-1; abundance: NA; v_gene: TRBV27; CDR3nt: TGTGCCAGCAGTTTACTCTTACATGGCACTGAAGCTTTCTTT; CDR3aa: CASSLLLHGTEAFF
len: 13; d_gene: NA; j_gene: TRBJ2-7; abundance: few; v_gene: TRBV11-2; CDR3nt: TGTGCCAGCAGCTTACGACCGTTCTACGAGCAGTACTTC; CDR3aa: CASSLRPFYEQYF
len: 14; d_gene: TRBD2; j_gene: TRBJ2-1; abundance: few; v_gene: TRBV4-2; CDR3nt: TGTGCCAGCAGCGGCGGACTAGCGGGGGGTGAGCAGTTCTTC; CDR3aa: CASSGGLAGGEQFF
len: 16; d_gene: NA; j_gene: TRBJ2-1; abundance: NA; v_gene: TRBV4-3; CDR3nt: TGCGCCAGCAGCCAAGAAGGCCAGGGCGGATGGGATGAGCAGTTCTTC; CDR3aa: CASSQEGQGGWDEQFF
len: 13; d_gene: TRBD1; j_gene: TRBJ1-1; abundance: few; v_gene: TRBV5-6; CDR3nt: TGTGCCAGCAGCTTCCAGGGGGCTTTGGAAGCTTTCTTT; CDR3aa: CASSFQGALEAFF
len: 12; d_gene: NA; j_gene: TRBJ1-2; abundance: many; v_gene: TRBV12-3/TRBV12-4; CDR3nt: TGTGCCAGCAGTTTAGACAGCTATGGCTACACCTTC; CDR3aa: CASSLDSYGYTF
len: 15; d_gene: TRBD1; j_gene: TRBJ2-1; abundance: NA; v_gene: TRBV11-1; CDR3nt: TGTGCCAGCAGCATCCAGGGGGCCCCGGGCAATGAGCAGTTCTTC; CDR3aa: CASSIQGAPGNEQFF
len: 14; d_gene: NA; j_gene: TRBJ2-3; abundance: few; v_gene: TRBV7-9; CDR3nt: TGTGCCAGCAGATCCTCGGGGGGCCGGGATACGCAGTATTTT; CDR3aa: CASRSSGGRDTQYF
len: 14; d_gene: NA; j_gene: TRBJ2-4; abundance: NA; v_gene: TRBV5-4; CDR3nt: TGTGCCAGCAGCCTCGGATGGGGCAAAAACATTCAGTACTTC; CDR3aa: CASSLGWGKNIQYF
len: 15; d_gene: NA; j_gene: TRBJ2-1; abundance: NA; v_gene: TRBV7-9; CDR3nt: TGTGCCAGCAGCTTAGGGGGGGCCTCCTACAATGAGCAGTTCTTC; CDR3aa: CASSLGGASYNEQFF
len: 19; d_gene: TRBD1; j_gene: TRBJ2-1; abundance: NA; v_gene: TRBV7-7; CDR3nt: TGTGCTAGCAGCTTAGGGCCGGGACAGGGGCCTAGCTCCTACAATGAGCAGTTCTTC; CDR3aa: CASSLGPGQGPSSYNEQFF
len: 17; d_gene: TRBD2; j_gene: TRBJ2-5; abundance: few; v_gene: TRBV7-3; CDR3nt: TGTGCCAGCAGCTGGGGACTGGGACTAGCGGACCAAGAGACCCAGTACTTC; CDR3aa: CASSWGLGLADQETQYF
len: 16; d_gene: TRBD1; j_gene: TRBJ2-1; abundance: NA; v_gene: TRBV10-2; CDR3nt: TGCGCCAGCAGACAGGGGTCCCCTGCTTGGAGCAATGAGCAGTTCTTC; CDR3aa: CASRQGSPAWSNEQFF
len: 17; d_gene: NA; j_gene: TRBJ1-3; abundance: NA; v_gene: TRBV6-5; CDR3nt: TGTGCCAGCAGCTACGTACGTGCTGGTCTCTCTGGAAACACCATATATTTT; CDR3aa: CASSYVRAGLSGNTIYF
len: 12; d_gene: NA; j_gene: TRBJ1-1; abundance: NA; v_gene: TRBV25-1; CDR3nt: TGTGCCAGCAGCAGATGGAACACTGAAGCTTTCTTT; CDR3aa: CASSRWNTEAFF
len: 16; d_gene: NA; j_gene: TRBJ2-1; abundance: NA; v_gene: TRBV2; CDR3nt: TGTGCCAGCAGTGAAGCGGTGACTAGCTCCTACAATGAGCAGTTCTTC; CDR3aa: CASSEAVTSSYNEQFF
len: 13; d_gene: TRBD2; j_gene: TRBJ2-5; abundance: few; v_gene: TRBV12-3/TRBV12-4; CDR3nt: TGTGCCAGCAGTTTACCTAGCGGGGAGACCCAGTACTTC; CDR3aa: CASSLPSGETQYF
len: 15; d_gene: NA; j_gene: TRBJ1-4; abundance: NA; v_gene: TRBV9; CDR3nt: TGTGCCATCAGCGTAGACACAGGGACTAATGAAAAACTGTTTTTT; CDR3aa: CAISVDTGTNEKLFF
len: 15; d_gene: NA; j_gene: TRBJ2-2; abundance: few; v_gene: TRBV6-1; CDR3nt: TGTGCCAGCAGTCGGACGATACCGAACACCGGGGAGCTGTTTTTT; CDR3aa: CASSRTIPNTGELFF
len: 15; d_gene: NA; j_gene: TRBJ2-5; abundance: NA; v_gene: TRBV4-3; CDR3nt: TGCGCCAGCAGCCAGGGTCTGGGGATACAAGAGACCCAGTACTTC; CDR3aa: CASSQGLGIQETQYF
len: 15; d_gene: TRBD1; j_gene: TRBJ1-2; abundance: many; v_gene: TRBV7-6; CDR3nt: TGTGCCAGCAGCTCATATTCTTCAGGGGGCTATGGCTACACCTTC; CDR3aa: CASSSYSSGGYGYTF
len: 15; d_gene: TRBD2; j_gene: TRBJ2-3; abundance: few; v_gene: TRBV6-4; CDR3nt: TGTGCCAGCAGCCCAACTAGCGGGGGAACAGATACGCAGTATTTT; CDR3aa: CASSPTSGGTDTQYF
len: 17; d_gene: NA; j_gene: TRBJ2-1; abundance: few; v_gene: TRBV10-3; CDR3nt: TGTGCCATCAATCGCTATGGGGCGGAGAGCTCCTACAATGAGCAGTTCTTC; CDR3aa: CAINRYGAESSYNEQFF
len: 15; d_gene: TRBD1; j_gene: TRBJ2-1; abundance: NA; v_gene: TRBV20-1; CDR3nt: TGCAGTCAACCAACCGGGACAGTAGGAGACAATGAGCAGTTCTTC; CDR3aa: CSQPTGTVGDNEQFF
len: 16; d_gene: NA; j_gene: TRBJ1-2; abundance: NA; v_gene: TRBV7-9; CDR3nt: TGTGCCAGCAGCAACCACAACAGCCTCGCTAACTATGGCTACACCTTC; CDR3aa: CASSNHNSLANYGYTF
len: 13; d_gene: NA; j_gene: TRBJ2-5; abundance: few; v_gene: TRBV6-1; CDR3nt: TGTGCCAGTGCGGGACAATCAGGGGAGACCCAGTACTTC; CDR3aa: CASAGQSGETQYF
len: 16; d_gene: NA; j_gene: TRBJ2-2; abundance: NA; v_gene: TRBV7-7; CDR3nt: TGTGCCAGCAGCCACGGGCCCCTTTCACCTTCCGGGGAGCTGTTTTTT; CDR3aa: CASSHGPLSPSGELFF
len: 18; d_gene: TRBD2; j_gene: TRBJ2-3; abundance: NA; v_gene: TRBV27; CDR3nt: TGTGCCAGCACTCAGCGGGGGGGCCCGTACCCCATTACAGATACGCAGTATTTT; CDR3aa: CASTQRGGPYPITDTQYF
len: 15; d_gene: NA; j_gene: TRBJ2-1; abundance: NA; v_gene: TRBV9; CDR3nt: TGTGCCAGCAGCGCCCCAGGAAAAATTATGGATGAGCAGTTCTTC; CDR3aa: CASSAPGKIMDEQFF
len: 13; d_gene: NA; j_gene: TRBJ2-2; abundance: few; v_gene: TRBV7-3; CDR3nt: TGTGCCAGCAGCTTCAGAGACACCGGGGAGCTGTTTTTT; CDR3aa: CASSFRDTGELFF